The 28 T cell receptor beta chains below come from one sample, sequenced in a study of beta chain features in type 1 diabetes listed by TCRdb under 2018. The library relied on the immunoSEQ multiplex PCR assay. All of the isolated RNA was reverse transcribed with the High Capacity cDNA Reverse Transcription Kit, so expressed TCRB transcripts were sequenced. TCRdb obtained this table from immuneACCESS and retained in-frame rearrangements with V and J assigned. These tables miss some clones; where compared with another copy, unresolved V genes account for less than half of the shortfall, and the remainder is unexplained. This sample comprises hundreds of thousands of clones, approximately 28% of them detected only once. Of the sample, 0.05% to 0.07% is held by the ten largest clones. The sequencing sample was made of naive CD4+ T cells from blood. Explained via the paper, the cell subset or site label denotes: true naive CD4+ T cells. These receptors all stem from a man younger than 35 in good health.

The J gene is TRBJ2-6, the V gene TRBV27; 7 bases are shared with TRBD1. This CDR3 contains 20 residues. J was trimmed by 2 bases and V by 5 bases; bases with no gene match: 18. The germline gives CDR1 MNHEY, CDR2 SMNVEV (reference sequence). The CDR3 sequence is CASSTRRQGLSLPGANVLTF. In nucleotides, the CDR3 is TGTGCCAGCAGTACCAGGAGACAGGGTTTATCCCTCCCTGGGGCCAACGTCCTGACTTTC.

The chain employs TRBV4-2 and TRBJ1-4; 8 bases align to TRBD1. Germline V gene data show CDR1 as LGHNA and CDR2 as YNFKEQ. This CDR3 contains 14 residues. Losses at the gene ends were 2 bases for V and 5 bases for J; bases not matched to a gene: 1. CDR3 region: CASSQTGGNEKLFF. The CDR3 DNA reads as TGTGCCAGCAGCCAAACAGGGGGGAATGAAAAACTGTTTTTT.

The chain is built from TRBV27 and TRBJ2-4; perhaps D is TRBD1 or TRBD2 (5 bases each). Germline V gives CDR1 MNHEY, CDR2 SMNVEV (reference sequence). The germline V and J ends were trimmed by 9 bases and 7 bases, with 19 bases remaining between them. The CDR3 has 14 amino acids. The CDR3 nucleotides read TGTGCCAGTCAGATGAGTGTATGGGGGAACATTCAGTACTTC. Protein: CASQMSVWGNIQYF.

This sequence joins TRBV11-1 and TRBJ2-1; TRBD1 or TRBD2 may be the D gene (5 bases each). This CDR3 region has 14 residues. V was shortened by 3 bases and J by 5 bases, with 11 bases between the two germline ends. The germline V gene has CDR1 SGHAT and CDR2 FQDESV (reference sequence). The CDR3 DNA is TGTGCCAGCAGCTTCCGGGACCTAGACAATGAGCAGTTCTTC. Translation gives CASSFRDLDNEQFF.

The chain links TRBV25-1 to TRBJ2-7; 9 bases fit TRBD2. V lost 8 bases, J lost 0 bases, and 2 bases stayed unmatched. Germline V lookup: CDR1 MGHDK, CDR2 SYGVNS. The CDR3 contains 13 residues. This chain's CDR3 is CASLAGSSYEQYF. CDR3 DNA: TGTGCCAGCCTAGCGGGAAGCTCCTACGAGCAGTACTTC.

This clone was observed a few times. CDR3 sequence (DNA): TGTGCCAGCAGTCCCCGACGTAAGAATCAGCCCCAGCATTTT. This translates into CASSPRRKNQPQHF. The chain links TRBV27 to TRBJ1-5; D remains ambiguous. Trimming left V 5 bases short and J 4 bases short, with 12 bases between. Germline CDR1 MNHEY, CDR2 SMNVEV (reference sequence). The CDR3 covers 14 residues.

The rearrangement links TRBV28 to TRBJ2-3; 7 bases are shared with TRBD1. The V segment lost 4 bases and the J segment 2 bases; nucleotides outside the gene matches: 3. This CDR3 comprises 14 residues. Per germline, CDR1 MDHEN and CDR2 SYDVKM. The CDR3 nucleotides are TGTGCCAGCAGTTCGGGACAGAACACAGATACGCAGTATTTT. Its protein is CASSSGQNTDTQYF.

This clone was counted only a few times. This sequence joins TRBV29-1 and TRBJ2-1; D is ambiguous. The CDR3 sequence is 12 residues long. The germline gives CDR1 SQVTM, CDR2 ANQGSEA. V was pared by 1 base and J by 8 bases, with 9 bases between. For the CDR3, the DNA is TGCAGCGTTGAAGCGGTTGGGGATGAGCAGTTCTTC. Translated: CSVEAVGDEQFF.

V and J are TRBV4-3 and TRBJ2-5; the D gene could be TRBD1 or TRBD2 (5 bases each). Germline V gives CDR1 LGHNA, CDR2 YSLEER. V was trimmed by 1 base and J by 5 bases, leaving 17 bases between them. The CDR3 contains 16 residues. CDR3 nucleotides: TGCGCCAGCAGCCAAGGCCCTAGTTGGGGGTCGGAGACCCAGTACTTC. Translating gives CASSQGPSWGSETQYF.

This clone was observed a handful of times. The chain combines TRBV23-1 with TRBJ2-7; no reliable D call. TRBV23-1 carries the ORF label, with uncertain function. The CDR3 spans 12 residues. Trimming left V 2 bases short and J 2 bases short, with 4 bases between. Written as DNA, the CDR3 is TGCGCCAGCAGTCAACCGACCTACGAGCAGTACTTC. Translation: CASSQPTYEQYF.

This clone has only a few counts. The chain couples TRBV14 to TRBJ1-2; D is unclear. The germline gives CDR1 SGHDN, CDR2 FVKESK. This CDR3 contains 16 residues. Trimming took off 3 bases at V and 4 bases at J, with 18 bases between the two ends. The CDR3 loop reads CASSHSLRTAVYGYTF. In nucleotides, the CDR3 is TGTGCCAGCAGCCATTCTCTCAGGACGGCGGTCTATGGCTACACCTTC.

The J gene is TRBJ2-1, the V gene TRBV11-3, with TRBD1 matching over 7 bases. The CDR3 totals 16 residues. CDR1 is SGHNT, CDR2 YENEEA, per germline. Losses at the gene ends were 3 bases for V and 6 bases for J; bases not matched to a gene: 11. The CDR3 spells CASSLRRTGTINEQFF. The CDR3 DNA sequence: TGTGCCAGCAGCTTGCGTAGGACAGGAACTATCAATGAGCAGTTCTTC.

The chain couples TRBV4-3 to TRBJ2-4; perhaps TRBD1 as D (6 bases). CDR1 and CDR2 (germline): LGHNA, YSLEER. Trimming pared 3 bases from V and 0 bases from J, leaving 18 bases between. The CDR3 is made up of 18 amino acids. The CDR3 region is CASSHSPRDTLAKNIQYF. The CDR3 nucleotides are TGCGCCAGCAGCCATTCACCCCGGGACACTTTAGCCAAAAACATTCAGTACTTC.

With respect to this clone: This sample also contains other DNA sequences that code for the same CDR3. The chain employs TRBV5-1 and TRBJ2-1; D not resolved. CDR1 is SGHRS, CDR2 YFSETQ, per germline. The CDR3 is made up of 15 amino acids. V was trimmed by 0 bases and J by 0 bases, leaving 7 bases between them. DNA for the CDR3: TGCGCCAGCAGCTTGGCGTCACGCTCCTACAATGAGCAGTTCTTC. Protein product: CASSLASRSYNEQFF. The full variable domain, completed using reference TRBV5-1 and TRBJ2-1, is KAGVTQTPRYLIKTRGQQVTLSCSPISGHRSVSWYQQTPGQGLQFLFEYFSETQRNKGNFPGRFSGRQFSNSRSEMNVSTLELGDSALYLCASSLASRSYNEQFFGPGTRLTVL.

V and J are TRBV7-9 and TRBJ2-3; no definite D call. Germline values: CDR1 SEHNR, CDR2 FQNEAQ (reference sequence). Trimming took 0 bases from V and 2 from J, leaving 6 bases between them. The CDR3 spans 14 residues. The CDR3: CASSLASTTDTQYF. CDR3 coding DNA: TGTGCCAGCAGCTTAGCGAGCACCACAGATACGCAGTATTTT.

The genes are TRBV2 and TRBJ2-1; TRBD2 matches 12 bases. The length of the CDR3 is 14 residues. Germline loops: CDR1 SNHLY, CDR2 FYNNEI. Trimming cost V 8 bases and J 8 bases; bases outside gene matches: 7. CDR3 sequence (DNA): TGTGCCAGCCGGGCTAGCGGGAGGGTCGATGAGCAGTTCTTC. It specifies CASRASGRVDEQFF.

The chain joins TRBV14 to TRBJ1-5, with D hard to call. The CDR3 runs to 13 residues. Germline CDR1 reads SGHDN; CDR2 reads FVKESK. The V and J ends lost 0 bases and 7 bases respectively, with 7 bases between them. CDR3 sequence: CASSQERGQPQHF. The DNA of the CDR3 is TGTGCCAGCAGCCAAGAAAGAGGACAGCCCCAGCATTTT.

This chain links TRBV30 with TRBJ2-5, with D perhaps TRBD1 (5 bases). Germline V gene lookup returns CDR1 GTSNPN and CDR2 SVGIG (reference sequence). The germline V and J ends were trimmed by 2 bases and 3 bases, with 7 bases remaining between them. The CDR3 contains 12 residues. The CDR3 sequence: CAWSMTEETQYF. CDR3 nucleotides: TGTGCCTGGAGTATGACAGAAGAGACCCAGTACTTC.

J is TRBJ1-1 and V is TRBV4-1; no firm D call. With 0 bases removed from V and 4 bases from J, the gap between germline ends came to 15 bases. CDR1 MGHRA and CDR2 YSYEKL come from the germline V gene. The CDR3 totals 16 residues. In nucleotides, the CDR3 is TGCGCCAGCAGCCAAGAGCGGTCTCCCTTCGGCACTGAAGCTTTCTTT. Translated: CASSQERSPFGTEAFF.

The chain is built from TRBV28 and TRBJ2-1, with 7 positions matching TRBD1. Germline-derived CDR1 and CDR2 are MDHEN and SYDVKM. The CDR3 is 16 residues long. J was trimmed by 6 bases and V by 7 bases; bases with no gene match: 15. The CDR3 bases are TGTGCCAGCATCCATCCAAGGGACAGCTACGGCAATGAGCAGTTCTTC. This sequence encodes CASIHPRDSYGNEQFF.

This chain links TRBV4-3 with TRBJ1-1; no definite D call. V gave up 2 bases and J gave up 0 bases, with 10 bases separating them. Germline CDR1 and CDR2: LGHNA and YSLEER. The CDR3 totals 15 residues. CDR3 nucleotide sequence: TGCGCCAGCAGCCAAAGGGTGGGCTTGAACACTGAAGCTTTCTTT. It codes for CASSQRVGLNTEAFF.

The chain combines TRBV7-9 with TRBJ2-3; the D call may be TRBD1 or TRBD2 (5 bases each). CDR3 length equals 15 residues. Trimming left V 5 bases short and J 4 bases short, with 16 bases between. Germline V CDR1 and CDR2: SEHNR, FQNEAQ (reference sequence). DNA for the CDR3: TGTGCCAGCAGCCCATTTGGGGGAGTGGCAGATACGCAGTATTTT. It codes for CASSPFGGVADTQYF.

V and J are TRBV7-6 and TRBJ2-6, with D perhaps matching TRBD1 (6 bases). CDR1 and CDR2 from the germline V gene are SGHVS and FNYEAQ. V was clipped by 5 bases and J by 2 bases, with 19 bases between them. This CDR3 is built from 18 residues. CDR3: CASSQNRAWVPGANVLTF. The CDR3 DNA follows: TGTGCCAGCAGCCAAAACAGGGCTTGGGTCCCTGGGGCCAACGTCCTGACTTTC.

This clone was found a few times. The genes are TRBV9 and TRBJ2-1; possibly TRBD2 for D (6 bases). The CDR3 consists of 16 residues. V was cut by 4 bases and J by 2 bases, with 16 bases left in between. Germline CDR1 and CDR2: SGDLS and YYNGEE. The CDR3 sequence: CASSISPGGAYNEQFF. CDR3 DNA: TGTGCCAGCAGCATTTCTCCCGGGGGAGCCTACAATGAGCAGTTCTTC.

V usage is TRBV15 and J usage is TRBJ2-7, with D maybe TRBD1 (5 bases). Trimming took off 1 base at V and 1 base at J, with 11 bases between the two ends. The CDR3 sequence is 15 residues long. CDR1 and CDR2 (germline): LNHNV, YYDKDF (reference sequence). The CDR3 region is CATSRAGDSSYEQYF. The CDR3 region has the DNA TGTGCCACCAGCAGAGCGGGCGACAGTTCCTACGAGCAGTACTTC.

This clone was observed a handful of times. V is TRBV7-2 and J is TRBJ1-2; D uncertain. The germline V gene has CDR1 SGHTA and CDR2 FQGNSA. V lost 4 bases to trimming and J lost 5 bases, with 11 bases between them. The CDR3 contains 13 residues. The CDR3 DNA sequence: TGTGCCAGCAGCTCGGACGGGAGATATGGCTACACCTTC. Translating it yields CASSSDGRYGYTF.

The chain has TRBV5-1 and TRBJ2-7; D is unclear. CDR3 length: 14 amino acids. Deletions cut 0 bases from V and 2 bases from J, with 9 bases between. Germline CDR1 SGHRS, CDR2 YFSETQ. This CDR3 reads CASSLAAEAYEQYF. CDR3 sequence (DNA): TGCGCCAGCAGCTTGGCGGCCGAGGCCTACGAGCAGTACTTC.

The V gene is TRBV30, the J gene TRBJ2-5; 12 bases are shared with TRBD2. This CDR3 contains 14 residues. Germline trimming cut 3 bases from V and 4 bases from J; bases unmatched to any gene: 3. The germline V gene has CDR1 GTSNPN and CDR2 SVGIG (reference sequence). The CDR3 region has the DNA TGTGCCTGGAGCCCGGGACTAGCGGGAGAGACCCAGTACTTC. Protein product: CAWSPGLAGETQYF.